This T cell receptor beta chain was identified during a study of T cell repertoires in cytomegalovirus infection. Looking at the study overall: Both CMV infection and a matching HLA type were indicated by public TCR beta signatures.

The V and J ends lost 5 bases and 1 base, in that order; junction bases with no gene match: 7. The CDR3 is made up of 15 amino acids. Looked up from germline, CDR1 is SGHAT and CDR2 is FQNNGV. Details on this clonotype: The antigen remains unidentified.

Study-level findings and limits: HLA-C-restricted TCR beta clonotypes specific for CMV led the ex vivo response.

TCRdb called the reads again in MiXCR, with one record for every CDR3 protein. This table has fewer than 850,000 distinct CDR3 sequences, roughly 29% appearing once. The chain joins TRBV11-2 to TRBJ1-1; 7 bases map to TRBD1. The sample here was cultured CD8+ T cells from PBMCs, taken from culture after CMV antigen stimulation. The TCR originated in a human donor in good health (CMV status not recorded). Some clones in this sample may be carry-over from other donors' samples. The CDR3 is CASSSTGAGNTEAFF. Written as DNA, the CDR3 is TGTGCCAGCAGCAGTACAGGGGCCGGGAACACTGAAGCTTTCTTT.